The clone carrying this TCR beta chain was detected only once. Adults between about 18 and 95 years of age took part from 24 US areas. Researchers sorted participants into cohorts using their self-reported clinical history. Resolution of symptoms, clearance, or two negative PCRs was present in recovered Cohort 3 donors. CDR1 and CDR2 from the germline V gene are SGHRS and YFSETQ. This CDR3 region has 14 residues. Trimming removed 0 bases at V and 9 bases at J, with 10 bases between. Profiling relied on immunoSEQ multiplex PCR, and the TCRdb table lists in-frame clones only, not all of them. Of 130,000 to 150,000 clones in the sample, about 79% are singletons; the top ten hold 9.2%. These data belong to a study of blood T cell repertoires in COVID-19. Across the whole study: Acute and convalescent COVID-19 specimens originated in the United States, Italy and Spain.

V is TRBV5-1 and J is TRBJ1-6; D remains ambiguous. Sequencing was carried out using PBMCs or T cells enriched from blood (not recorded which). This clonotype was obtained from a man aged 45-65 years who had recovered from COVID-19. This CDR3 is CASSLGADGSPLHF. Here the CDR3 DNA reads TGCGCCAGCAGCTTGGGGGCAGACGGTTCACCCCTCCACTTT.